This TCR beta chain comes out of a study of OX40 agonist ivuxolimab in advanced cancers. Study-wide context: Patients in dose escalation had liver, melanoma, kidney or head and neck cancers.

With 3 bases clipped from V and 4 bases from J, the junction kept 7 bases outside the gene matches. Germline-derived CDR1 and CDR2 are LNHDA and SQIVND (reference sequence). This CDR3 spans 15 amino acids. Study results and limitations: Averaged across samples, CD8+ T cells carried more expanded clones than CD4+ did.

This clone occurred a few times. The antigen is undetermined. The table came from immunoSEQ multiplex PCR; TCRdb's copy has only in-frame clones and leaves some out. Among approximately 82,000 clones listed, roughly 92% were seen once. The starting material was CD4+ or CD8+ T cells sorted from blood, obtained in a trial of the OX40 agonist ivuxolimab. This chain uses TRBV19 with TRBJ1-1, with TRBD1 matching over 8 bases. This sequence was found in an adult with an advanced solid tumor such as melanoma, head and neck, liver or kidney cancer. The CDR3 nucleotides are TGTGCCAGTAGTATGTTTCAGGGGGCGATCACTGAAGCTTTCTTT. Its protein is CASSMFQGAITEAFF.